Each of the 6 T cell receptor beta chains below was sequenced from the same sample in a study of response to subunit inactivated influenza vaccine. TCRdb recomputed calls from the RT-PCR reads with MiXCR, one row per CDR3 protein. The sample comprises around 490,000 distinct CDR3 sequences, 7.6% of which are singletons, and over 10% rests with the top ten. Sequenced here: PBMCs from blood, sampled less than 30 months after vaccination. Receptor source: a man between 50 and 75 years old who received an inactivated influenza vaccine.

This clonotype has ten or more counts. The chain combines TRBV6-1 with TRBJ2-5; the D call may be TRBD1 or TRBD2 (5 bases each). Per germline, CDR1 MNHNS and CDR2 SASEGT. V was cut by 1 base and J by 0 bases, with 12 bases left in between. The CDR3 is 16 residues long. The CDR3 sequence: CASSEVGPQYQETQYF. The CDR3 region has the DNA TGTGCCAGCAGTGAAGTGGGACCGCAGTACCAAGAGACCCAGTACTTC.

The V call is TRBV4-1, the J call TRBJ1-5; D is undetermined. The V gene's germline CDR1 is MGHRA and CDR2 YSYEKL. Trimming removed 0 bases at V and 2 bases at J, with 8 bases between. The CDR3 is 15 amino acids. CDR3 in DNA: TGCGCCAGCAGCCAAGACTCGGTAGGCAATCAGCCCCAGCATTTT. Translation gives CASSQDSVGNQPQHF.

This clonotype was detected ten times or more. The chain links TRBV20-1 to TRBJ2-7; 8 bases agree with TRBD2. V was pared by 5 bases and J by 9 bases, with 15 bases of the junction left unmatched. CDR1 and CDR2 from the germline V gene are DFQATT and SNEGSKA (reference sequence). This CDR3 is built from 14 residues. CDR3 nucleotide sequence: TGCAGTGCTCAACCCCCGGGACTAGTTCTCCGGCAGTACTTC. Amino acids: CSAQPPGLVLRQYF.

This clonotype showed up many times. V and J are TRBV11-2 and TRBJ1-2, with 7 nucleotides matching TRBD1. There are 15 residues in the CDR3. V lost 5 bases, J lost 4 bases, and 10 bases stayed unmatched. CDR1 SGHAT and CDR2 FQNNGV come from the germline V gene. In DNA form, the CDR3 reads TGTGCCAGCAGCATTCGACAGGGAATCTTCTATGGCTACACCTTC. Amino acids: CASSIRQGIFYGYTF.

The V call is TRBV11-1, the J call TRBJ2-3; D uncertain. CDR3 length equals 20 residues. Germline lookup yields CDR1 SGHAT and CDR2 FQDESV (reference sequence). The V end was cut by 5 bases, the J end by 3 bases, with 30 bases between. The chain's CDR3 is CASSPPPSLFLDVATDTQYF. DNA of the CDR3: TGTGCCAGCAGCCCCCCTCCTTCGTTGTTTCTAGACGTAGCAACAGATACGCAGTATTTT.

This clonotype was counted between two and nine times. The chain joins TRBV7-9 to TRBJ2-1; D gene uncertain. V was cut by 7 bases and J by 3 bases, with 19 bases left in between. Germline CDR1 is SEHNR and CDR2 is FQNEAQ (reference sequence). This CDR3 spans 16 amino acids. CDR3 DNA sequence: TGTGCCAGCAACCAAAAGGGCAGTCCCGTCTACAATGAGCAGTTCTTC. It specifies CASNQKGSPVYNEQFF.